This entry lists 10 T cell receptor beta chains sequenced from one sample in a study of shared clonotypes between healthy human individuals. Method: immunoSEQ multiplex PCR; TCRdb's copy keeps in-frame clones and lacks some. The sample yields more than 2,000,000 clones, around 94% seen once. The sequencing sample was made of naive CD4+ T cells sorted from blood. Subset reported: CD45RA+ positively selected. These receptors were obtained from a man aged 18-30 years in good health.

This rearrangement joins TRBV6-1 to TRBJ2-7; no clear D gene. The CDR3 covers 14 residues. V lost 7 bases and J lost 2, with 15 bases in between. Per germline, CDR1 MNHNS and CDR2 SASEGT. Here the CDR3 reads CASMSLGRPYEQYF. CDR3 DNA sequence: TGTGCCAGCATGTCTCTGGGAAGACCCTACGAGCAGTACTTC.

This chain joins TRBV6-6 and TRBJ1-2; D may be TRBD1 (5 bases). Germline V gene sequence: CDR1 MNHNY, CDR2 SVGAGI (reference sequence). The CDR3 sequence is 14 residues long. Trimming took off 5 bases at V and 1 base at J, with 11 bases between the two ends. CDR3 DNA: TGTGCCAGCAGTACCGGGGCCCTTAACTATGGCTACACCTTC. Its translation is CASSTGALNYGYTF.

This chain connects TRBV6-5 to TRBJ2-7; unclear D gene. V lost 7 bases and J 6 bases, leaving 10 bases between the germline ends. Germline-derived CDR1 and CDR2 are MNHEY and SVGAGI. CDR3 length: 11 residues. CDR3 nucleotides: TGTGCCAGCAAGAGAGAGTTCGAGCAGTACTTC. Protein: CASKREFEQYF.

V gene TRBV6-5 combines with J gene TRBJ2-7; unclear D gene. The CDR3 length is 13 residues. The V and J ends lost 5 bases and 7 bases respectively, with 15 bases between them. CDR1 and CDR2 from the germline V gene are MNHEY and SVGAGI. CDR3 DNA sequence: TGTGCCAGCAGTAACAAAAGGGAAGGTGAGCAGTACTTC. Its protein is CASSNKREGEQYF.

The gene calls are TRBV27 and TRBJ2-7; D uncertain. Deletions cut 4 bases from V and 0 bases from J, with 13 bases between. The CDR3 has 15 residues. In germline, CDR1 is MNHEY, CDR2 SMNVEV (reference sequence). CDR3 coding DNA: TGTGCCAGCAGTTCTACATTAGTTCACTCCTACGAGCAGTACTTC. Translated, it gives CASSSTLVHSYEQYF.

This chain connects TRBV18 to TRBJ1-4; 11 nucleotides agree with TRBD1. CDR1 KGHSH and CDR2 LQKENI come from the germline V gene. V lost 4 bases and J lost 10; bases outside the gene matches: 11. CDR3 length: 16 residues. The CDR3 region is CASSRDRGTLQGKLFF. CDR3 sequence (DNA): TGTGCCAGCTCACGGGACAGGGGGACCCTACAGGGAAAACTGTTTTTT.

V and J are TRBV18 and TRBJ2-7; D is perhaps TRBD2 (6 bases). Germline assignment: CDR1 KGHSH and CDR2 LQKENI. The V end lost 3 bases, the J end lost 3 bases, and 12 bases lay between the germline ends. CDR3 length: 14 residues. The CDR3 DNA sequence: TGTGCCAGCTCACCCAAGGACTACAGCTACGAGCAGTACTTC. It codes for CASSPKDYSYEQYF.

The CDR3 here is CASSPNTGAGNEQFF. The CDR3 DNA reads TGTGCCAGCTCACCCAACACGGGGGCGGGGAATGAGCAGTTCTTC. V and J are TRBV18 and TRBJ2-1; D may correspond to TRBD1 or TRBD2 (6 bases each). Germline-derived CDR1 and CDR2 are KGHSH and LQKENI. CDR3 size: 15 residues. Trimming removed 3 bases from V and 7 bases from J, with 16 bases in between.

The count of this clone is one. The chain employs TRBV6-6 and TRBJ1-4, with D possibly being TRBD1 (5 bases). This CDR3 is built from 12 residues. The ends were cut back, 8 bases at V and 13 bases at J, with 17 bases in the middle. Germline V CDR1 and CDR2: MNHNY, SVGAGI (reference sequence). The DNA of the CDR3 is TGTGCCAGCCAACGACCCGGGGCGAGACTGTTTTTT. Protein sequence: CASQRPGARLFF.

The gene calls are TRBV5-1 and TRBJ1-5, with a weak D call TRBD1 (5 bases). The V end was cut by 5 bases, the J end by 3 bases, with 9 bases between. Germline CDR1 SGHRS, CDR2 YFSETQ. The CDR3 loop spans 13 amino acids. The CDR3: CASSPGDNQPQHF. The CDR3 DNA sequence: TGCGCCAGCAGTCCGGGGGACAATCAGCCCCAGCATTTT.